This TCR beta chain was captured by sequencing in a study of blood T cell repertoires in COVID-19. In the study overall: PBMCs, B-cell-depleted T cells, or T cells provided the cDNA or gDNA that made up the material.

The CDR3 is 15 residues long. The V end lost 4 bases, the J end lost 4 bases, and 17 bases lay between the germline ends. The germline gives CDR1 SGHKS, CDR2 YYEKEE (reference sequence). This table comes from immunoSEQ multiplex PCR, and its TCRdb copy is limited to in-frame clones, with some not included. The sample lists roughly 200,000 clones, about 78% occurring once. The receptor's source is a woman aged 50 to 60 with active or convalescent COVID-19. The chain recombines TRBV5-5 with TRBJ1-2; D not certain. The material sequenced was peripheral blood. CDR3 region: CASSAQLLSPYGYTF. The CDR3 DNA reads TGTGCCAGCAGCGCACAGTTACTGAGCCCCTATGGCTACACCTTC.